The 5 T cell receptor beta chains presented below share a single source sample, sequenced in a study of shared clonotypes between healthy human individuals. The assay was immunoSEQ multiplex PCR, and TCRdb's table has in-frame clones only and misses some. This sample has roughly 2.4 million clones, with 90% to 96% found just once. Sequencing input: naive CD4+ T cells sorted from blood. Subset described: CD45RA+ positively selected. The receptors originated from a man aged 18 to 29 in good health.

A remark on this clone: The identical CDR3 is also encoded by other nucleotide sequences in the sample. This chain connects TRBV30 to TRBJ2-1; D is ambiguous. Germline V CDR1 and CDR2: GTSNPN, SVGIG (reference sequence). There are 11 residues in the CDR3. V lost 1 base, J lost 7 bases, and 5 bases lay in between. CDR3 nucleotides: TGTGCCTGGAGTGGGGTTAATGAGCAGTTCTTC. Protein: CAWSGVNEQFF.

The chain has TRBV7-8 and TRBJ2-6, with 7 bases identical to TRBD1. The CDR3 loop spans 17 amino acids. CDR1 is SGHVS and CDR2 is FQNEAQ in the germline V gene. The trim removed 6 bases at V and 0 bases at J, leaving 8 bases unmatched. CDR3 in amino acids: CASRIDRVFSGANVLTF. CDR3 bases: TGTGCCAGCAGAATAGACAGGGTCTTCTCTGGGGCCAACGTCCTGACTTTC.

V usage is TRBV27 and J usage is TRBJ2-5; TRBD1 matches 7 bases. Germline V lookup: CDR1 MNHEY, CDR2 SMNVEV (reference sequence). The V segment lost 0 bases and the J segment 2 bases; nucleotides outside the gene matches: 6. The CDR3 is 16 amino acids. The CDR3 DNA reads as TGTGCCAGCAGTTTATCGGGACAGTTGCCTCAAGAGACCCAGTACTTC. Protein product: CASSLSGQLPQETQYF.

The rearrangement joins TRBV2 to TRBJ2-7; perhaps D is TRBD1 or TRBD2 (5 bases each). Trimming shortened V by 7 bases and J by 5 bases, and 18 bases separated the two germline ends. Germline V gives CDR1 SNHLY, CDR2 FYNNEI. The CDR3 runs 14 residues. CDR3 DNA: TGTGCCAGCAATGAGGGGAGCCTCGGGGACGAGCAGTACTTC. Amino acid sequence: CASNEGSLGDEQYF.

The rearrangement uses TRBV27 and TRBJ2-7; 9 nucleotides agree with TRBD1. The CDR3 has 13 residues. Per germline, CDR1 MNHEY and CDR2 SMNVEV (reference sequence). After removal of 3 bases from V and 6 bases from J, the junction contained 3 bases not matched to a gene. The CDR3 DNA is TGTGCCAGCAGTTTGACAGGGGGTAGCGAGCAGTACTTC. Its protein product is CASSLTGGSEQYF.